This T cell receptor beta chain is from a study of monozygotic twins with inflammatory bowel disease. CDR3 length equals 14 residues. Germline lookup yields CDR1 SGHTS and CDR2 YDEGEE. Overall study results and limits: Telling apart the different T cell subtypes was not possible. Those with IBD had lower TCRbeta diversity (inverse Simpson) than their healthy co-twins did.

With regard to this clonotype: The antigen is not known.

From the 5' RACE reads, TCRdb lists one entry per CDR3 protein and no DNA. The sample totals approximately 400,000 distinct CDR3 sequences; its top ten clones hold more than 2%. The sequence derives from a human donor with ulcerative colitis or Crohn's disease, or a healthy co-twin of an affected twin (not recorded which). Material for sequencing was blood. The chain is built from TRBV5-8 and TRBJ2-5; as DNA is missing, the TRBD1 call by TCRdb cannot be tested. CDR3 residues: CASSLGTGRETQYF.